The 31 T cell receptor beta chains below were found in one sample sequenced in a study of cytomegalovirus exposure and HLA in healthy donors. Primers included in the PCR were 60 Vbeta and 13 Jbeta primers. Assay used: immunoSEQ multiplex PCR; TCRdb lists only in-frame clones, some missing. The sample includes about 180,000 clones, less than 85% of them seen just once. Sequences were obtained from PBMCs. These receptor sequences come from a boy aged 2-15 years in good health and CMV-seronegative.

This chain connects TRBV9 to TRBJ2-3; D possibly corresponds to TRBD2 (7 bases). Looked up from germline, CDR1 is SGDLS and CDR2 is YYNGEE. Trimming removed 5 bases at V and 5 bases at J, with 21 bases between. The CDR3 spans 16 residues. The CDR3 nucleotides are TGTGCCAGCAGTGGCCTAGGTGGGGGGGCGGGAGATACGCAGTATTTT. Translated, it gives CASSGLGGGAGDTQYF. The whole variable domain, remainder taken from reference TRBV9 and TRBJ2-3, is DSGVTQTPKHLITATGQRVTLRCSPRSGDLSVYWYQQSLDQGLQFLIQYYNGEERAKGNILERFSAQQFPDLHSELNLSSLELGDSALYFCASSGLGGGAGDTQYFGPGTRLTVL.

The chain employs TRBV7-8 and TRBJ1-1; D remains unclear. V was cut by 1 base and J by 1 base, with 7 bases left in between. In germline, CDR1 is SGHVS, CDR2 FQNEAQ. The CDR3 covers 14 residues. CDR3 loop: CASSLGPGNTEAFF. The CDR3 DNA reads TGTGCCAGCAGCTTAGGTCCGGGGAACACTGAAGCTTTCTTT.

The chain combines TRBV28 with TRBJ1-5; D gene uncertain. V shed 5 bases and J shed 2 bases, with 10 bases lying between them. The germline V gene has CDR1 MDHEN and CDR2 SYDVKM. The CDR3 contains 14 residues. The CDR3: CASSTEVGNQPQHF. Written as DNA, the CDR3 is TGTGCCAGCAGTACTGAGGTCGGCAATCAGCCCCAGCATTTT.

This rearrangement joins TRBV19 to TRBJ2-7; D is possibly TRBD1 or TRBD2 (5 bases each). The CDR3 contains 13 residues. Germline values: CDR1 LNHDA, CDR2 SQIVND (reference sequence). V was pared by 1 base and J by 7 bases, with 11 bases between. CDR3 nucleotide sequence: TGTGCCAGTAGTATAGGGTTGGGACGGGAGCAGTACGTC. It translates to CASSIGLGREQYV.

The chain employs TRBV18 and TRBJ2-5; the D gene is possibly TRBD2 (6 bases). The CDR3 is made up of 14 amino acids. Trimming stripped 2 bases from V and 5 bases from J, with 12 bases between. Germline assignment: CDR1 KGHSH and CDR2 LQKENI. The CDR3 DNA follows: TGTGCCAGCTCACCAAAGGGACTGGTGGAGACCCAGTACTTC. It specifies CASSPKGLVETQYF. The variable domain in full, with the rest retrieved from reference TRBV18 and TRBJ2-5, is NAGVMQNPRHLVRRRGQEARLRCSPMKGHSHVYWYRQLPEEGLKFMVYLQKENIIDESGMPKERFSAEFPKEGPSILRIQQVVRGDSAAYFCASSPKGLVETQYFGPGTRLLVL.

Note on this clone: Distinct nucleotide sequences in the sample also encode this CDR3. The rearrangement uses TRBV6-1 and TRBJ2-7, with 9 bases matching TRBD2. The CDR3 has 17 amino acids. V was clipped by 4 bases and J by 0 bases; unmatched bases: 10. CDR1 is MNHNS and CDR2 is SASEGT in the germline V gene. The CDR3 coding sequence is TGTGCCAGCAGTGCGGTAGCTAGCGGGATCTTCTCCTACGAGCAGTACTTC. Its protein is CASSAVASGIFSYEQYF.

This chain links TRBV28 with TRBJ1-5; D ambiguous. V was trimmed by 5 bases and J by 4 bases, leaving 42 bases between them. The CDR3 has 24 residues. CDR1 MDHEN and CDR2 SYDVKM come from the germline V gene. In nucleotides, the CDR3 is TGTGCCAGCAGTCCAATCCGGGTTACACTGTGGATGATTGATCCCCGCGGGGAAAATCAGCCCCAGCATTTT. As protein: CASSPIRVTLWMIDPRGENQPQHF.

In this sample, this clone turned up a few times. The genes are TRBV14 and TRBJ1-1; no reliable D call. The CDR3 totals 15 residues. V was trimmed by 4 bases and J by 0 bases, leaving 12 bases between them. CDR1 and CDR2 (germline): SGHDN, FVKESK. The CDR3 DNA reads as TGTGCCAGCAGCCCGCTCGACATGATGAACACTGAAGCTTTCTTT. Translated: CASSPLDMMNTEAFF.

This chain joins TRBV28 and TRBJ2-7; 8 positions match TRBD1. Germline CDR1 reads MDHEN; CDR2 reads SYDVKM. The CDR3 length is 15 residues. With 6 bases clipped from V and 0 bases from J, the junction kept 7 bases outside the gene matches. As DNA, the CDR3 is TGTGCCAGCAGACGACAGGGGAAAAGCTCCTACGAGCAGTACTTC. Translated, it gives CASRRQGKSSYEQYF.

The genes are TRBV28 and TRBJ2-7; D might be TRBD2 (6 bases). Germline CDR1 MDHEN, CDR2 SYDVKM. Trimming took off 4 bases at V and 0 bases at J, with 16 bases between the two ends. The CDR3 covers 16 residues. CDR3 DNA sequence: TGTGCCAGCAGTTCCCGCCGGGACTTGCGCTCCTACGAGCAGTACTTC. It translates to CASSSRRDLRSYEQYF.

The V and J genes are TRBV15 and TRBJ2-7; weak D call: TRBD2 (5 bases). Deletions cut 5 bases from V and 4 bases from J, with 12 bases between. The germline gives CDR1 LNHNV, CDR2 YYDKDF (reference sequence). This CDR3 comprises 13 residues. The CDR3, as DNA: TGTGCCACCAGCTCCTCCCGGGGATACGAGCAGTACGTC. Its protein product is CATSSSRGYEQYV.

With respect to this clone: Additional DNA sequences in this sample encode the identical CDR3. The rearrangement uses TRBV5-1 and TRBJ2-1; possible D gene TRBD2, 5 bases. CDR1 and CDR2 from the germline V gene are SGHRS and YFSETQ. The length of the CDR3 is 13 residues. Trimming left V 0 bases short and J 4 bases short, with 5 bases between. The CDR3 spells CASSLGGYNEQFF. The DNA for the CDR3 is TGCGCCAGCAGCTTGGGAGGGTACAATGAGCAGTTCTTC.

CDR3 DNA sequence: TGTGCCAGCAGTGAAGAGGGGTTGAACACCGGGGAGCTGTTTTTT. Encoded protein: CASSEEGLNTGELFF. The chain uses TRBV2 and TRBJ2-2; D possibly corresponds to TRBD1 (5 bases). The CDR3 spans 15 residues. With 1 base removed from V and 1 base from J, the gap between germline ends came to 7 bases. Looked up from germline, CDR1 is SNHLY and CDR2 is FYNNEI.

The V and J genes are TRBV19 and TRBJ1-2; D perhaps matches TRBD1 (5 bases). The CDR3 contains 15 residues. Per the germline V gene, CDR1 is LNHDA and CDR2 is SQIVND (reference sequence). Deletions cut 6 bases from V and 4 bases from J, with 18 bases between. The CDR3 sequence: CASSPLRSGGYGYTF. The CDR3 DNA reads TGTGCCAGTAGCCCGCTTCGCTCGGGGGGCTATGGCTACACCTTC.

This rearrangement joins TRBV9 to TRBJ1-1, with D unclear. Germline assignment: CDR1 SGDLS and CDR2 YYNGEE. The CDR3 consists of 14 residues. Between the trimmed V and J ends, which lost 0 bases and 5 bases, there was a span of 11 bases. The CDR3 protein is CASSVAREGTEAFF. The CDR3 region has the DNA TGTGCCAGCAGCGTAGCCCGGGAAGGGACTGAAGCTTTCTTT.

This chain connects TRBV4-1 to TRBJ2-3, with a possible D match to TRBD1 (5 bases). The CDR3 covers 16 residues. V was clipped by 9 bases and J by 0 bases, with 19 bases between them. Germline V CDR1 and CDR2: MGHRA, YSYEKL. CDR3 bases: TGCGCCAGGAGACAGCCTCTCAGTCCTAGCACAGATACGCAGTATTTT. Its protein product is CARRQPLSPSTDTQYF.

V gene TRBV6-1 combines with J gene TRBJ1-3; D is unresolved. Trimming took 7 bases from V and 0 from J, leaving 7 bases between them. The CDR3 runs 13 residues. Germline V gene sequence: CDR1 MNHNS, CDR2 SASEGT. CDR3 nucleotides: TGTGCCAGCACCATCAACTCTGGAAACACCATATATTTT. This sequence encodes CASTINSGNTIYF.

This chain joins TRBV27 and TRBJ2-5; maybe TRBD1 (5 bases). The J call may be in error: the DNA end matches TRBJ2-7 better. The CDR3 extends over 13 amino acids. The germline V gene encodes CDR1 MNHEY and CDR2 SMNVEV (reference sequence). CDR3 bases: TGTGCCAGCAGTTTTGGGGCCCCGTACGAGCAGTACTTC. Amino acid sequence: CASSFGAPYEQYF.

The CDR3 sequence is CASSLDRGNTIYF. CDR3 sequence (DNA): TGTGCCAGCAGCTTAGACCGGGGAAACACCATATATTTT. The chain recombines TRBV11-3 with TRBJ1-3; unclear D gene. The CDR3 has 13 residues. Per the germline V gene, CDR1 is SGHNT and CDR2 is YENEEA. Between the trimmed V and J ends, which lost 0 bases and 4 bases, there was a span of 4 bases.

The V and J genes are TRBV23-1 and TRBJ1-1; 7 nucleotides align to TRBD1. TRBV23-1 is an ORF, with its function uncertain. The CDR3 sequence is 15 residues long. With 4 bases clipped from V and 1 base from J, the junction kept 6 bases outside the gene matches. As DNA, the CDR3 is TGCGCCAGCAGTCGCCTCGACAGGGAGAACACTGAAGCTTTCTTT. Protein product: CASSRLDRENTEAFF.

DNA of the CDR3: TGTGCCAGCAGCACGGCCAGGCCCATGAACACTGAAGCTTTCTTT. Protein: CASSTARPMNTEAFF. The chain is built from TRBV7-9 and TRBJ1-1; the D is unclear. V lost 5 bases and J lost 0, with 13 bases in between. Germline V gene data show CDR1 as SEHNR and CDR2 as FQNEAQ (reference sequence). The CDR3 is made up of 15 amino acids.

The chain couples TRBV28 to TRBJ2-1; perhaps TRBD1 as D (6 bases). Per germline, CDR1 MDHEN and CDR2 SYDVKM. CDR3 length equals 12 residues. V was cut by 5 bases and J by 12 bases, with 14 bases left in between. DNA of the CDR3: TGTGCCAGCAGTACCGGGACACTGGGGCAGTTCTTC. Translating it yields CASSTGTLGQFF.

The V gene is TRBV5-1, the J gene TRBJ1-1, with D possibly matching TRBD1 (5 bases). Germline values: CDR1 SGHRS, CDR2 YFSETQ. V shed 0 bases and J shed 1 base, with 13 bases lying between them. The CDR3 has 16 residues. CDR3 amino acids: CASSLGGRVTNTEAFF. In DNA, the CDR3 is TGCGCCAGCAGCTTGGGGGGGAGGGTGACGAACACTGAAGCTTTCTTT.

The rearrangement joins TRBV9 to TRBJ2-3; 8 bases fit TRBD2. The CDR3 consists of 13 residues. CDR1 is SGDLS and CDR2 is YYNGEE in the germline V gene. V lost 0 bases to trimming and J lost 12 bases; unmatched junction nucleotides: 6. CDR3 residues: CASSVGTSGSQYF. CDR3 coding DNA: TGTGCCAGCAGCGTAGGTACTAGCGGCTCACAGTATTTT.

This chain links TRBV11-2 with TRBJ1-5; no definite D call. This CDR3 has 11 amino acids. The V end lost 0 bases, the J end lost 9 bases, and 3 bases lay between the germline ends. Looked up from germline, CDR1 is SGHAT and CDR2 is FQNNGV. CDR3 DNA: TGTGCCAGCAGCTTAGACCGGCCCCAGCATTTT. It codes for CASSLDRPQHF.

The chain links TRBV18 to TRBJ2-7; D might be TRBD2 (5 bases). The germline V gene has CDR1 KGHSH and CDR2 LQKENI. With 6 bases removed from V and 1 base from J, the gap between germline ends came to 13 bases. There are 14 residues in the CDR3. CDR3 bases: TGTGCCAGCTCGCCCTCGACGGGGTCCTACGAGCAGTACGTC. Translating gives CASSPSTGSYEQYV.

V usage is TRBV29-1 and J usage is TRBJ2-1, with D maybe TRBD2 (5 bases). The ends were cut back, 0 bases at V and 4 bases at J, with 16 bases in the middle. This CDR3 has 16 amino acids. Germline V CDR1 and CDR2: SQVTM, ANQGSEA. CDR3 loop: CSVEDVRAAGYNEQFF. In DNA form, the CDR3 reads TGCAGCGTTGAAGATGTGCGGGCAGCTGGATACAATGAGCAGTTCTTC.

The chain uses TRBV2 and TRBJ1-6; D gene unclear. Germline CDR1 is SNHLY and CDR2 is FYNNEI. The CDR3 consists of 13 residues. V was trimmed by 4 bases and J by 10 bases, leaving 11 bases between them. This CDR3 reads CASSGAIWSPLHF. The DNA of the CDR3 is TGTGCCAGCAGTGGGGCCATCTGGTCACCCCTCCACTTT.

V gene TRBV2 combines with J gene TRBJ1-2; 8 bases match TRBD1. The germline V gene encodes CDR1 SNHLY and CDR2 FYNNEI. With 3 bases clipped from V and 3 bases from J, the junction kept 12 bases outside the gene matches. The CDR3 loop spans 17 amino acids. The CDR3 bases are TGTGCCAGCAGTGATCCGGGACAGGCCTACCTTGACTATGGCTACACCTTC. Translating it yields CASSDPGQAYLDYGYTF.

The rearrangement joins TRBV6-1 to TRBJ2-3; D ambiguous. This CDR3 is built from 11 residues. Germline assignment: CDR1 MNHNS and CDR2 SASEGT. Trimming pared 8 bases from V and 4 bases from J, leaving 7 bases between. CDR3 sequence: CASVRADTQYF. CDR3 DNA sequence: TGTGCCAGCGTCCGGGCAGATACGCAGTATTTT.

This chain links TRBV5-1 with TRBJ2-1; 8 bases line up with TRBD2. The CDR3 totals 15 residues. Germline CDR1 and CDR2: SGHRS and YFSETQ. V dropped 1 base and J dropped 7; count of bases not matched to a gene: 7. The CDR3 DNA follows: TGCGCCAGCAGCTTGTCGGGGGGGCCGGAAAATGAGCAGTTCTTC. Its translation is CASSLSGGPENEQFF.